Listed below are T cell receptor beta chains from one sample, sequenced in a study of human T cells and chemical hapten exposure. One entry per CDR3 protein results from TCRdb running MiXCR on the RACE reads. The sample yields fewer than 90,000 distinct CDR3 sequences, about 6.3% seen once. The specimen comprised whole blood, sampled in connection with sensitization to the hapten diphenylcyclopropenone (DPC). Every receptor here comes from a woman in her twenties or thirties with alopecia areata. Some clones in this sample may be carry-over from other donors' samples. CDR3s include the opening cysteine and the closing phenylalanine or tryptophan. The order of the fields is V gene, clone size, D gene, J gene, CDR3 protein, CDR3 DNA. D genes are given only for firm matches. The size field is filled for only some rows; it gives once, few, many or a size class.

>TRBV7-2|many|TRBD2|TRBJ2-3
CASSSLLAGVTDTQYF
TGTGCCAGCAGTTCCTTACTAGCGGGGGTTACAGATACGCAGTATTTT
>TRBV6-5|NA|NA|TRBJ1-6
CASRPTLGMLNSPLHF
TGTGCCAGCAGACCTACATTAGGCATGTTGAATTCACCCCTCCACTTT
>TRBV6-6|many|TRBD1|TRBJ2-3
CASSYAPGTEITDTQYF
TGTGCCAGCAGTTATGCCCCCGGGACAGAGATCACAGATACGCAGTATTTT
>TRBV18|NA|NA|TRBJ2-2
CASSPRGPNTGELFF
TGTGCCAGCTCACCAAGGGGCCCAAACACCGGGGAGCTGTTTTTT
>TRBV7-2|few|NA|TRBJ2-3
CASSLGVGGRLGADTQYF
TGTGCCAGCAGCTTAGGGGTTGGGGGGAGGCTAGGAGCAGATACGCAGTATTTT
>TRBV5-4|few|TRBD2|TRBJ2-3
CASSGEGTGADTQYF
TGTGCCAGCAGCGGGGAGGGTACGGGGGCAGATACGCAGTATTTT
>TRBV20-1|NA|NA|TRBJ1-2
CSARDRTRDGYTF
TGCAGTGCTAGAGATAGGACCAGGGATGGCTACACCTTC
>TRBV20-1|many|TRBD1|TRBJ2-3
CSARMDRGFDTQYF
TGCAGTGCTAGGATGGACAGGGGGTTCGATACGCAGTATTTT
>TRBV7-9|many|TRBD2|TRBJ2-7
CASSLFGGGTYEQYF
TGTGCCAGCAGCTTATTCGGCGGGGGAACCTACGAGCAGTACTTC
>TRBV3-1|many|NA|TRBJ2-6
CASSQEQDSGANVLTF
TGTGCCAGCAGCCAAGAACAGGACTCTGGGGCCAACGTCCTGACTTTC
>TRBV30|many|NA|TRBJ1-1
CAWSVLQTGTEAFF
TGTGCCTGGAGTGTACTACAGACAGGAACTGAAGCTTTCTTT
>TRBV3-1|NA|TRBD2|TRBJ2-3
CASSQGQRGTDTQYF
TGTGCCAGCAGCCAAGGCCAGCGGGGAACAGATACGCAGTATTTT
>TRBV5-1|few|NA|TRBJ1-1
CASSIGQYTEAFF
TGCGCCAGCAGCATCGGACAGTACACTGAAGCTTTCTTT
>TRBV7-6|many|NA|TRBJ2-7
CASSDETDTEQYF
TGTGCCAGCAGCGACGAGACGGATACAGAGCAGTACTTC
>TRBV7-2|NA|TRBD2|TRBJ2-3
CASSLTAGAGDTQYF
TGTGCCAGCAGCTTAACAGCGGGGGCAGGGGATACGCAGTATTTT
>TRBV25-1|NA|NA|TRBJ2-5
CASSDSYQETQYF
TGTGCCAGCAGTGATTCGTACCAAGAGACCCAGTACTTC
>TRBV9|few|NA|TRBJ1-6
CASSWGAGNNSPLHF
TGTGCCAGCAGTTGGGGGGCGGGAAATAATTCACCCCTCCACTTT
>TRBV6-5|many|NA|TRBJ2-1
CASSYGGWHEQFF
TGTGCCAGCAGTTATGGGGGATGGCATGAGCAGTTCTTC
>TRBV20-1|many|TRBD2|TRBJ2-5
CSARRGGGTQYF
TGCAGTGCTAGACGTGGGGGGGGGACCCAGTACTTC
>TRBV9|few|NA|TRBJ2-3
CASSVEVRGDTQYF
TGTGCCAGCAGCGTAGAGGTCCGGGGAGATACGCAGTATTTT
>TRBV6-6|many|NA|TRBJ1-4
CASRLGPIATNEKLFF
TGTGCCAGCAGACTCGGACCGATTGCAACTAATGAAAAACTGTTTTTT
>TRBV18|many|TRBD1|TRBJ2-7
CASSPGQSIYEQYF
TGTGCCAGCTCACCGGGACAGAGCATTTACGAGCAGTACTTC
>TRBV30|NA|TRBD1|TRBJ2-6
CAWSGTGESGANVLTF
TGTGCCTGGAGCGGGACAGGGGAATCTGGGGCCAACGTCCTGACTTTC
>TRBV3-1|few|NA|TRBJ1-2
CASSQKRLFYGYTF
TGTGCCAGCAGCCAAAAAAGGCTTTTCTATGGCTACACCTTC
>TRBV11-2|once|NA|TRBJ1-1
CASSLGRLTEAFF
TGTGCCAGCAGCTTAGGGCGGCTGACTGAAGCTTTCTTT
>TRBV5-1|many|NA|TRBJ2-1
CASSPGSSYNEQFF
TGCGCCAGCAGCCCGGGGAGCTCCTACAATGAGCAGTTCTTC
>TRBV12-3/TRBV12-4|few|NA|TRBJ2-7
CASSLTRFGRYDYEQYF
TGTGCCAGCAGTTTAACTCGGTTTGGACGGTACGACTACGAGCAGTACTTC
>TRBV11-2|NA|TRBD1|TRBJ1-4
CASSHRDRARKLFF
TGTGCCAGCAGCCACCGGGACAGGGCGAGAAAACTGTTTTTT
>TRBV20-1|many|NA|TRBJ1-2
CSAPINYGYTF
TGCAGTGCCCCGATCAACTATGGCTACACCTTC
>TRBV18|NA|NA|TRBJ1-6
CASSPTDSYSPLHF
TGTGCCAGCTCACCGACCGACTCTTATTCACCCCTCCACTTT
>TRBV20-1|many|TRBD2|TRBJ2-3
CSARNYGTSGSTDTQYF
TGCAGTGCTAGGAACTACGGGACTAGCGGGAGCACAGATACGCAGTATTTT
>TRBV20-1|once|NA|TRBJ1-4
CSARVPTETNEKLFF
TGCAGTGCTAGAGTCCCGACTGAAACTAATGAAAAACTGTTTTTT
>TRBV11-2|many|TRBD2|TRBJ2-3
CASSQGLAGNVDTQYF
TGTGCCAGCAGCCAGGGACTAGCGGGGAATGTAGATACGCAGTATTTT
>TRBV15|many|NA|TRBJ1-6
CATSLETFGTRHNSPLHF
TGTGCCACCAGCTTAGAGACATTCGGGACAAGACATAATTCACCCCTCCACTTT
>TRBV5-4|many|NA|TRBJ1-2
CASSDMARVNLLYGYTF
TGTGCCAGCAGCGATATGGCGCGTGTTAATCTCCTCTATGGCTACACCTTC
>TRBV4-2|few|NA|TRBJ2-2
CASSREGAGNTGELFF
TGTGCCAGCAGCCGAGAAGGTGCAGGGAACACCGGGGAGCTGTTTTTT
>TRBV7-2|NA|TRBD1|TRBJ1-6
CASSLQGVVSPLHF
TGTGCCAGCAGCTTACAGGGGGTTGTCTCACCCCTCCACTTT
>TRBV5-6|many|TRBD1|TRBJ1-2
CASTGQANYGYTF
TGTGCCAGCACCGGACAGGCTAACTATGGCTACACCTTC
>TRBV7-9|NA|NA|TRBJ2-3
CASSSVGGPTDTQYF
TGTGCCAGCAGCTCGGTCGGGGGACCCACAGATACGCAGTATTTT
>TRBV2|many|TRBD1|TRBJ1-1
CARQGTGTEAFF
TGTGCCAGACAGGGGACCGGCACTGAAGCTTTCTTT
>TRBV7-3|NA|NA|TRBJ2-1
CASSLRGGLSPYNEQFF
TGTGCCAGCAGCTTAAGAGGTGGTTTAAGTCCCTACAATGAGCAGTTCTTC
>TRBV7-3|NA|NA|TRBJ2-1
CASSPNGGSEQFF
TGTGCCAGCAGCCCTAATGGGGGAAGTGAGCAGTTCTTC
>TRBV9|many|TRBD2|TRBJ2-1
CASSPAGGHLNEQFF
TGTGCCAGCAGCCCAGCGGGGGGGCATCTGAATGAGCAGTTCTTC
>TRBV6-2/TRBV6-3|many|NA|TRBJ2-3
CASSYGVTQYF
TGTGCCAGCAGTTACGGGGTTACGCAGTATTTT
>TRBV12-3/TRBV12-4|many|NA|TRBJ2-3
CASSFNTDTQYF
TGTGCCAGCAGTTTTAACACAGATACGCAGTATTTT
>TRBV11-3|many|TRBD2|TRBJ2-1
CASSPTAGTSGAYPSYNEQFF
TGTGCCAGCAGCCCTACCGCCGGGACTAGCGGGGCCTACCCTTCCTACAATGAGCAGTTCTTC
>TRBV5-6|many|NA|TRBJ1-1
CASSTPSSTEAFF
TGTGCCAGCAGCACCCCATCTAGCACTGAAGCTTTCTTT
>TRBV6-6|NA|TRBD1|TRBJ1-5
CASRTTGGRNQPQHF
TGTGCCAGCAGGACGACAGGGGGCAGGAATCAGCCCCAGCATTTT
>TRBV2|few|NA|TRBJ2-3
CASSVGGATDTQYF
TGTGCCAGCAGTGTTGGGGGGGCGACAGATACGCAGTATTTT
>TRBV7-8|many|NA|TRBJ2-3
CASSLALMDETQYF
TGTGCCAGCAGCTTAGCGCTGATGGACGAGACGCAGTATTTT
>TRBV5-5|many|TRBD1|TRBJ1-3
CASSSRDSPIYF
TGTGCCAGCAGCTCCAGGGACAGCCCGATATATTTT
>TRBV29-1|many|NA|TRBJ2-5
CSVGQTGPGETQYF
TGCAGCGTTGGACAGACGGGCCCCGGCGAGACCCAGTACTTC
>TRBV5-1|many|TRBD1|TRBJ1-1
CASSPGQGSTEAFF
TGCGCCAGCAGCCCAGGACAGGGCTCCACTGAAGCTTTCTTT
>TRBV12-3/TRBV12-4|many|TRBD1|TRBJ2-7
CASSPEDRGEQYF
TGTGCCAGCAGCCCCGAGGACAGGGGCGAGCAGTACTTC
>TRBV29-1|few|TRBD1|TRBJ2-2
CSVGQGANTGELFF
TGCAGCGTAGGACAGGGGGCAAACACCGGGGAGCTGTTTTTT
>TRBV27|many|TRBD2|TRBJ2-2
CASIPGPGGGELFF
TGTGCCAGCATCCCGGGCCCGGGAGGCGGGGAGCTGTTTTTT
>TRBV19|few|NA|TRBJ2-6
CASSIADQVVGANVLTF
TGTGCCAGTAGTATAGCCGACCAGGTCGTGGGGGCCAACGTCCTGACTTTC
>TRBV6-5|many|NA|TRBJ2-1
CASSYSMGGNEQFF
TGTGCCAGCAGTTACTCCATGGGAGGCAATGAGCAGTTCTTC
>TRBV10-3|many|TRBD2|TRBJ2-3
CAISEMRGGPDTQYF
TGTGCCATCAGTGAGATGCGGGGGGGCCCCGATACGCAGTATTTT